These T cell receptor beta chains were read from a single sample in a study of cytomegalovirus exposure and HLA in healthy donors. This table comes from immunoSEQ multiplex PCR, and its TCRdb copy is limited to in-frame clones, with some not included. The sample spans 70,000 or so clones; the ten largest clones claim 4.5% to 6%. Specimen: PBMCs. These TCRs come from a man aged 40-49 years in good health and CMV-seronegative. Both conserved end residues are part of each CDR3. Each record gives: V gene, J gene, D gene, CDR3 protein, CDR3 DNA. The D gene is left open where the match is weak.

>TRBV7-2|TRBJ2-3|TRBD2
CASSLVPAGGPGDTQYF
TGTGCCAGCAGCTTAGTCCCCGCGGGAGGGCCTGGAGATACGCAGTATTTT
>TRBV27|TRBJ2-5|.
CASSLSLFGRDQETQYF
TGTGCCAGCAGTTTATCGCTTTTCGGGAGAGATCAAGAGACCCAGTACTTC
>TRBV6-6|TRBJ1-4|TRBD1
CASSSPTGGHEKLFF
TGTGCCAGCAGTTCCCCGACAGGGGGACATGAAAAACTGTTTTTT
>TRBV5-1|TRBJ2-1|TRBD1
CASSLFGTDNEQFF
TGCGCCAGCAGCTTGTTTGGGACAGACAATGAGCAGTTCTTC
>TRBV28|TRBJ1-5|.
CASSPGTGHQPQHF
TGTGCCAGCAGCCCTGGGACTGGCCATCAGCCCCAGCATTTT
>TRBV10-2|TRBJ2-3|TRBD1
CASSDRTGGDTQYF
TGCGCCAGCAGTGACCGGACAGGAGGAGATACGCAGTATTTT
>TRBV6-5|TRBJ2-3|TRBD2
CASSYRAGGTDTQYF
TGTGCCAGCAGTTACAGGGCGGGAGGTACAGATACGCAGTATTTT
>TRBV29-1|TRBJ2-7|TRBD2
CSGGLAGTYEQYF
TGCAGCGGGGGACTAGCGGGGACCTACGAGCAGTACTTC
>TRBV18|TRBJ2-3|.
CASSPRVQGTDTQYF
TGTGCCAGCTCACCACGGGTGCAGGGTACAGATACGCAGTATTTT
>TRBV5-4|TRBJ2-7|TRBD2
CASSLGTGGNPDYEQYF
TGTGCCAGCAGCTTGGGTACGGGAGGGAACCCAGACTACGAGCAGTACTTC
>TRBV19|TRBJ1-1|TRBD1
CASSLTGDTEAFF
TGTGCCAGTAGTCTGACAGGGGACACTGAAGCTTTCTTT
>TRBV19|TRBJ2-7|TRBD2
CASSIGSTSGSSYEQYF
TGTGCCAGTAGTATCGGTTCAACTAGCGGGAGTTCCTACGAGCAGTACTTC
>TRBV5-6|TRBJ2-7|.
CTSRSQGSSYEQYF
TGTACCAGCAGGTCCCAGGGGAGCTCCTACGAGCAGTACTTC
>TRBV5-1|TRBJ2-3|TRBD2
CASSWLAGGPNTDTQYF
TGCGCCAGCAGCTGGCTAGCGGGGGGTCCAAACACAGATACGCAGTATTTT
>TRBV7-2|TRBJ2-5|.
CASSLDGTHRDRYF
TGTGCCAGCAGCTTAGACGGGACACACCGTGATCGGTACTTC
>TRBV6-1|TRBJ2-1|.
CASSIDYNEQFF
TGTGCCAGCAGTATAGACTACAATGAGCAGTTCTTC
>TRBV2|TRBJ1-1|.
CASIIQGAAGAFF
TGTGCCAGCATCATACAGGGAGCGGCTGGAGCTTTCTTT
>TRBV7-2|TRBJ1-4|.
CASSLEGDTTREKLFF
TGTGCCAGCAGCTTAGAGGGGGACACTACAAGGGAAAAACTGTTTTTT
>TRBV9|TRBJ1-3|.
CASSAQGGGNTIYF
TGTGCCAGCAGCGCTCAGGGTGGGGGAAACACCATATATTTT
>TRBV6-5|TRBJ1-4|TRBD1
CASSPLTGLEKLFF
TGTGCCAGCAGCCCCCTGACAGGGCTAGAAAAACTGTTTTTT
>TRBV7-9|TRBJ2-3|TRBD1
CASSLGDRVRTDTQYF
TGTGCCAGCAGCTTAGGCGACAGGGTTAGGACAGATACGCAGTATTTT
>TRBV7-2|TRBJ1-1|TRBD1
CASSATGQWNTEAFF
TGTGCCAGCAGCGCGACGGGACAGTGGAACACTGAAGCTTTCTTT
>TRBV5-4|TRBJ1-1|.
CASSLDSLNTEAFF
TGTGCCAGCAGCTTAGACAGTTTGAACACTGAAGCTTTCTTT
>TRBV5-1|TRBJ2-2|.
CASSSGGSPGELFF
TGCGCCAGCAGCAGTGGGGGGTCCCCCGGGGAGCTGTTTTTT
>TRBV12-5|TRBJ2-7|.
CASGNAGSNEQYF
TGTGCTAGTGGTAACGCAGGAAGCAACGAGCAGTACTTC
>TRBV10-3|TRBJ1-1|.
CATRGEGRSTEAFF
TGTGCCACCCGTGGGGAGGGAAGGAGCACTGAAGCTTTCTTT
>TRBV28|TRBJ2-7|.
CASRIQGGYEQYF
TGTGCCAGCAGAATACAGGGTGGGTACGAGCAGTACTTC
>TRBV28|TRBJ2-7|TRBD1
CATPHPPRDSTYEQYF
TGTGCCACCCCTCATCCACCCCGGGACAGCACATACGAGCAGTACTTC
>TRBV27|TRBJ2-1|TRBD2
CASSSRTSGGAGNEQFF
TGTGCCAGCAGTTCCAGGACTAGCGGGGGGGCGGGCAATGAGCAGTTCTTC
>TRBV2|TRBJ2-1|.
CATTTGSYNEQFF
TGTGCCACCACGACAGGCTCCTACAATGAGCAGTTCTTC
>TRBV5-4|TRBJ2-7|TRBD1
CASSRPGTGFAQYF
TGTGCCAGCAGCAGACCCGGGACAGGGTTTGCGCAGTACTTC
>TRBV11-3|TRBJ2-7|.
CASSLTGSSYEQYF
TGTGCCAGCAGCTTAACAGGGAGCTCCTACGAGCAGTACTTC
>TRBV7-2|TRBJ2-5|TRBD1
CASSADRWANRYF
TGTGCCAGCAGCGCGGACAGGTGGGCCAATCGGTACTTC
>TRBV7-9|TRBJ1-5|.
CASSQGERNQPQHF
TGTGCCAGCAGCCAGGGTGAGCGCAATCAGCCCCAGCATTTT
>TRBV6-5|TRBJ2-7|TRBD2
CASSSGTRGSEQYF
TGTGCCAGCAGTTCCGGGACTAGAGGATCCGAGCAGTACTTC
>TRBV2|TRBJ2-7|.
CASSVLSGRGRGEQYF
TGTGCCAGCAGTGTCTTGTCGGGGCGGGGTCGGGGAGAGCAGTACTTC
>TRBV30|TRBJ2-1|.
CAWSYWIASSYNEQFF
TGTGCCTGGAGCTACTGGATAGCGAGCTCCTACAATGAGCAGTTCTTC
>TRBV30|TRBJ2-7|.
CAWSQGPRREQYF
TGTGCCTGGAGCCAAGGACCCAGGAGGGAGCAGTACTTC
>TRBV23-1|TRBJ1-1|TRBD1
CAIWDRDQGPAFF
TGCGCCATCTGGGACAGAGATCAGGGCCCCGCTTTCTTT
>TRBV4-3|TRBJ2-7|TRBD1
CASSQERQGFYEQYF
TGCGCCAGCAGCCAAGAAAGACAGGGGTTCTACGAGCAGTACTTC
>TRBV5-6|TRBJ1-2|TRBD1
CASSPPVGGDGFYGYTF
TGTGCCAGCAGCCCCCCTGTAGGGGGCGATGGATTCTATGGCTACACCTTC